This T cell receptor beta chain was recovered during a study of tumor-infiltrating lymphocytes in primary liver carcinoma. It was from around 20-30 mg of unsorted bulk tissue that RNA and DNA were co-extracted. Starting from roughly 0.5 ug of total RNA, TCR beta cDNA was produced with a primer in the constant region. ARM-PCR, slightly modified, supplied the TCR beta libraries through three nested multiplex PCR rounds. Running 10 cycles apiece, the first two PCR rounds relied on TRBV1-TRBV30 forward primers together with a C-beta reverse primer. TCRdb processed the multiplex PCR reads anew with MiXCR; each CDR3 protein has one entry. The table records about 43,000 distinct CDR3 sequences, approximately 70% of them present only once. Germline values: CDR1 LGHNT, CDR2 FRNRAP. The CDR3 runs to 13 residues.

The source of this sequence is a man in his forties with primary liver carcinoma and hepatitis B virus infection. The chain couples TRBV12-5 to TRBJ2-7; the match to TRBD1 covers 7 bases. Sequencing was done on a sample of liver tumor tissue from sampling region 2. Subset reported: tumor region T2, inferior pole. The CDR3 DNA reads TGTGGCAGTGAGAGGACAGGTTCCTACGAGCAGTACTTC. Translation gives CGSERTGSYEQYF.